This T cell receptor beta chain derives from a study of naive and memory T cell subsets. This CDR3 has 16 residues. Trimming removed 0 bases at V and 8 bases at J, with 22 bases between. The V gene's germline CDR1 is DFQATT and CDR2 SNEGSKA (reference sequence). Both TRBC1 and TRBC2 were covered by a beta constant-region primer of two equimolar oligonucleotides. The ligated cDNA underwent four PCR rounds using SP2 and nested alpha and beta constant-region primers. An oligonucleotide with the SP2 primer and a 12-nucleotide UMI was ligated to the cDNA 3' end. One entry per CDR3 protein, called by TCRdb with MiXCR from the UMI-ligation and nested PCR reads. The top ten hold around 59% of the sample, which has 6,500 to 9,500 distinct CDR3 sequences, about 30% seen once.

Material for sequencing was CD8+ TEMRA cells from blood. Subset: effector memory re-expressing CD45RA, CD45RA+ CD27-. The TCR comes from a human donor in good health. This chain links TRBV20-1 with TRBJ1-2; D call uncertain. The CDR3 DNA follows: TGCAGTGCTAGAGATATTAATGGCAGCCCCCTGGGGGGCTACACCTTC. As protein: CSARDINGSPLGGYTF.